This TCR beta chain stems from a study of cytomegalovirus exposure and HLA in healthy donors. PCR primers comprised 60 Vbeta and 13 Jbeta primers. Under the authors' procedure: Later, an analysis found roughly 80 million unique TCR beta chains, and around 10 million of these were shared. TCRdb's table, derived via immunoSEQ multiplex PCR, lists solely in-frame clones and lacks some. The DNA gave D and trimming, while V, J and clone size come from that table. The data contain some 160,000 clones, 65% to 75% of them singletons. Healthy donors of bone marrow made up the group. Overall study findings and caveats: Based on reports, TCR beta sequences accurately predicted HLA-A and HLA-B alleles for most subjects.

Germline V gives CDR1 LNHNV, CDR2 YYDKDF (reference sequence). The germline V and J ends were trimmed by 8 bases and 0 bases, with 11 bases remaining between them. The CDR3 extends over 14 amino acids. Points on this clone: No antigen is known for it.

Sequenced: PBMCs. The TCR was taken from a man aged 60 to 69 in good health and CMV-seronegative. The J gene is TRBJ1-5, the V gene TRBV15; no reliable D call. CDR3 loop: CATGRRDSNQPQHF. DNA of the CDR3: TGTGCCACCGGAAGGAGGGATAGCAATCAGCCCCAGCATTTT.